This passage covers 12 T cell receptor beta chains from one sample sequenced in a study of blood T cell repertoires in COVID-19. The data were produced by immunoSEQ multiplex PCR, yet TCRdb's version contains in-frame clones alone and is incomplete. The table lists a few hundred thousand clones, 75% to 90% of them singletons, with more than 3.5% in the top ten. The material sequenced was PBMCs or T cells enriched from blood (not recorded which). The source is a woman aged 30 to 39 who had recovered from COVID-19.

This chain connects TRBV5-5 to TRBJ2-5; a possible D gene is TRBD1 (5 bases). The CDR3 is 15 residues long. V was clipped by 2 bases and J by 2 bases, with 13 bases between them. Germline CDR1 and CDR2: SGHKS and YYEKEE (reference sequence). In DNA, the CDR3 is TGTGCCAGCAGCTTTTTAGGGGCAGCTCAAGAGACCCAGTACTTC. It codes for CASSFLGAAQETQYF.

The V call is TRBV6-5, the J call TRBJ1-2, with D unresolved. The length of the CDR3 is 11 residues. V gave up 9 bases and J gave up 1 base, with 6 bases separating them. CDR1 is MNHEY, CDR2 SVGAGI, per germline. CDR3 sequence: CASGVNYGYTF. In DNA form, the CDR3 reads TGTGCCAGTGGAGTTAACTATGGCTACACCTTC.

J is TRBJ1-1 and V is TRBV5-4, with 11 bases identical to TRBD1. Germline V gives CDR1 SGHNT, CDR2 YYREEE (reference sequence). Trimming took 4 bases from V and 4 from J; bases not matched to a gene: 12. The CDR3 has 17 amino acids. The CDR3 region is CASSPQDRGPLGTEAFF. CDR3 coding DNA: TGTGCCAGCAGCCCGCAGGACAGGGGGCCCTTGGGCACTGAAGCTTTCTTT.

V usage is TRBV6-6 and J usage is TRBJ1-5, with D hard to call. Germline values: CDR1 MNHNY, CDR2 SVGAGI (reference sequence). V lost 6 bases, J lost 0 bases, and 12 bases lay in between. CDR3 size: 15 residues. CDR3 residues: CASSSLIHSNQPQHF. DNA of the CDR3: TGTGCCAGCAGCTCATTGATACATAGCAATCAGCCCCAGCATTTT.

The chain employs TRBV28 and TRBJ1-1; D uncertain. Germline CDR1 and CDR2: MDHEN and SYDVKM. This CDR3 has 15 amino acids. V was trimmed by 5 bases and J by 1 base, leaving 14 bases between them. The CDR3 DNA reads TGTGCCAGCAGTCTGCCCCGGGTCCCGAACACTGAAGCTTTCTTT. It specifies CASSLPRVPNTEAFF.

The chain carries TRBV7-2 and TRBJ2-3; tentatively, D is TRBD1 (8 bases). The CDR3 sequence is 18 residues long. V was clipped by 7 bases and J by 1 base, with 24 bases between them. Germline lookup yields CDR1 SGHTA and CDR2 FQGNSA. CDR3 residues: CASTPCQKQGGCTDTQYF. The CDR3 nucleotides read TGTGCCAGCACCCCTTGTCAAAAACAGGGGGGGTGCACAGATACGCAGTATTTT.

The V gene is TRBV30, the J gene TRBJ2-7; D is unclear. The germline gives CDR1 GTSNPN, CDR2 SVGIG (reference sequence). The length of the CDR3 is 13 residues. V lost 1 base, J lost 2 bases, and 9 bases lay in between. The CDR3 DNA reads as TGTGCCTGGAGTGGGAGATTTACCTACGAGCAGTACTTC. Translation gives CAWSGRFTYEQYF.

The CDR3 region is CASFPRTSGRYSYEQYF. The CDR3 DNA sequence: TGTGCCAGCTTCCCTCGGACTAGCGGGAGATACTCCTACGAGCAGTACTTC. The rearrangement uses TRBV7-2 and TRBJ2-7; 13 nucleotides agree with TRBD2. CDR3 length: 17 residues. Germline V gene lookup returns CDR1 SGHTA and CDR2 FQGNSA. V shed 8 bases and J 0 bases; nucleotides not matched to a gene: 10.

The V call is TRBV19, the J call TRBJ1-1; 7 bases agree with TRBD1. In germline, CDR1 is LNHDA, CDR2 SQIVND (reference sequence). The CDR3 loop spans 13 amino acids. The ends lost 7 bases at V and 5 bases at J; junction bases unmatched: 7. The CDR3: CASTHNRGTEAFF. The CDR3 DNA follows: TGTGCCAGTACTCACAACAGGGGTACTGAAGCTTTCTTT.

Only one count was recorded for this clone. CDR3 nucleotides: TGTGCCAGCAGTTTAACATATAACTATGGCTACACCTTC. Amino acids: CASSLTYNYGYTF. V is TRBV27 and J is TRBJ1-2, with D unclear. The V and J ends lost 2 bases and 1 base respectively, with 5 bases between them. The CDR3 is 13 amino acids. Germline V gives CDR1 MNHEY, CDR2 SMNVEV (reference sequence).

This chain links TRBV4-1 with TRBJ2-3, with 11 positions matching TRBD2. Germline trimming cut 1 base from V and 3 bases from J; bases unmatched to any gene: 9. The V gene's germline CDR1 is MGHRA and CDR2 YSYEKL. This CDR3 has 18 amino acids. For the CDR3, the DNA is TGCGCCAGCAGCCAAGTCCCCTTAGCGGGAGGGCCGACAGATACGCAGTATTTT. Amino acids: CASSQVPLAGGPTDTQYF.

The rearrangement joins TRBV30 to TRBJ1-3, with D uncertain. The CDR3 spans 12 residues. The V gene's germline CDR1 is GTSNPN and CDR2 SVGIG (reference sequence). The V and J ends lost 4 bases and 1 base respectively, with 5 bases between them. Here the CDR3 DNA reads TGTGCCTGGACTCCTTCTGGAAACACCATATATTTT. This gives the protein CAWTPSGNTIYF.